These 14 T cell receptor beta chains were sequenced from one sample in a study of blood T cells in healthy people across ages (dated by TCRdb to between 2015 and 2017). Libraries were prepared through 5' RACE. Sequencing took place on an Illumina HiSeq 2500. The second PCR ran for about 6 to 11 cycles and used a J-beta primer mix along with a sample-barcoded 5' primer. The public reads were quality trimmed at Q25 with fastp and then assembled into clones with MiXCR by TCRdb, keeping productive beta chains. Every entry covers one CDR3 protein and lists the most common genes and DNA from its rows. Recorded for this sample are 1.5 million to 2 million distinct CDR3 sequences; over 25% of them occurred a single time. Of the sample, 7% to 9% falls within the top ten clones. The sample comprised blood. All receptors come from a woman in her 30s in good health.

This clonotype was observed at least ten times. The CDR3 sequence: CATSPSSGSSYNEQFF. The CDR3 DNA is TGTGCCACCAGCCCTTCGAGCGGGAGTTCCTACAATGAGCAGTTCTTC. The V gene is TRBV15, the J gene TRBJ2-1, with 8 positions matching TRBD2. With 5 bases clipped from V and 1 base from J, the junction kept 7 bases outside the gene matches. The CDR3 contains 16 residues. Germline CDR1 reads LNHNV; CDR2 reads YYDKDF (reference sequence). Filled out from reference TRBV15 and TRBJ2-1, the complete variable domain reads DAMVIQNPRYQVTQFGKPVTLSCSQTLNHNVMYWYQQKSSQAPKLLFHYYDKDFNNEADTPDNFQSRRPNTSFCFLDIRSPGLGDTAMYLCATSPSSGSSYNEQFFGPGTRLTVL.

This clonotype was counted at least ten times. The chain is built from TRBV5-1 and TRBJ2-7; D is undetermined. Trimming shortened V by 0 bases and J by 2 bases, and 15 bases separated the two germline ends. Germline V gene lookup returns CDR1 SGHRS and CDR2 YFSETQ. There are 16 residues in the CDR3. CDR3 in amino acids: CASSLDGRATPYEQYF. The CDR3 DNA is TGCGCCAGCAGCTTGGACGGCCGGGCGACTCCCTACGAGCAGTACTTC. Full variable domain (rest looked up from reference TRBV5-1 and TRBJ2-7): KAGVTQTPRYLIKTRGQQVTLSCSPISGHRSVSWYQQTPGQGLQFLFEYFSETQRNKGNFPGRFSGRQFSNSRSEMNVSTLELGDSALYLCASSLDGRATPYEQYFGPGTRLTVT.

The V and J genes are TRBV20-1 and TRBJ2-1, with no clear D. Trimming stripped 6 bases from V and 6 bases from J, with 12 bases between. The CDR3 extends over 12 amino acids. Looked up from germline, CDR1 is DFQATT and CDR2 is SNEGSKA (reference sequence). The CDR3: CSAAPVGNEQFF. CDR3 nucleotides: TGCAGTGCCGCCCCCGTGGGCAATGAGCAGTTCTTC.

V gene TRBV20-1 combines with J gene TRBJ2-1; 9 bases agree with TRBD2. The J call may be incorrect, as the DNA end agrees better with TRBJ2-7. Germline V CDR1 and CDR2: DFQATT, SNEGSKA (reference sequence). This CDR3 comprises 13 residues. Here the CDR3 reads CSASLAGYNEQYF. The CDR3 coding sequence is TGCAGTGCTTCACTAGCGGGTTACAATGAGCAGTACTTC.

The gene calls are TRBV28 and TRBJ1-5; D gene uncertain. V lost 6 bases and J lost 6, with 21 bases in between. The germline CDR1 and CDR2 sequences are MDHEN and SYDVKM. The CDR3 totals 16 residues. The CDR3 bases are TGTGCCAGCAGCCTCTCACTAAGTCGGGTGGGTCAGCCCCAGCATTTT. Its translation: CASSLSLSRVGQPQHF.

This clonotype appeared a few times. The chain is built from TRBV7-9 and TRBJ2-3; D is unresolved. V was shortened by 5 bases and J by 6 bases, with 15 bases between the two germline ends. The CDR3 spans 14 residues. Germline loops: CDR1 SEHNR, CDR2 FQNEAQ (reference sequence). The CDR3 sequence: CASSQYPQTDTQYF. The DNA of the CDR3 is TGTGCCAGCAGCCAATACCCCCAGACGGATACGCAGTATTTT.

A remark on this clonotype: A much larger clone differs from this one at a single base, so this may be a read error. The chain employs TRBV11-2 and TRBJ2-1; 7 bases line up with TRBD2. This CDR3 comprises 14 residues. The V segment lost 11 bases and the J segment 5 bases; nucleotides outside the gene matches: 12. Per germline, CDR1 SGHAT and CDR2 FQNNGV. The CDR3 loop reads CAGRGVQKHNEQFF. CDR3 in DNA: TGTGCCGGCCGGGGGGTCCAGAAGCACAATGAGCAGTTCTTC.

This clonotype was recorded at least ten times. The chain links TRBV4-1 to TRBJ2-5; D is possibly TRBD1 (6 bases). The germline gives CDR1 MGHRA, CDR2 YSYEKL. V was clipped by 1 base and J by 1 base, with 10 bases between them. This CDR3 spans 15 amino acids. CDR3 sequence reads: CASSQVGDTQETQYF. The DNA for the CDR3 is TGCGCCAGCAGCCAAGTGGGGGACACCCAAGAGACCCAGTACTTC.

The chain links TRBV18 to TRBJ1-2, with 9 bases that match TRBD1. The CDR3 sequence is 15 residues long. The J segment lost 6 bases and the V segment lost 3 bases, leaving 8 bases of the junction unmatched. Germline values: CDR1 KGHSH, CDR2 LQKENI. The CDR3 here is CASSPRQGELDGYTF. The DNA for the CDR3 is TGTGCCAGCTCACCCCGACAGGGGGAATTAGATGGCTACACCTTC.

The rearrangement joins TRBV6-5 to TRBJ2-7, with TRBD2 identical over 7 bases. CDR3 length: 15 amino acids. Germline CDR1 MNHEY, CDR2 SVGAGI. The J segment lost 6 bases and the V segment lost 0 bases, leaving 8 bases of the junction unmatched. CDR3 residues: CASSYSGGGEREQYF. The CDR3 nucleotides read TGTGCCAGCAGTTACTCGGGGGGAGGGGAACGCGAGCAGTACTTC.

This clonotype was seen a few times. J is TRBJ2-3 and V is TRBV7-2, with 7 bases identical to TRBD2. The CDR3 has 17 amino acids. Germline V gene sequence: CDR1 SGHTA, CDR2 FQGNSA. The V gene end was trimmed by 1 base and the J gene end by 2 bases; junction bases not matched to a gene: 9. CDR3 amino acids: CASSLGGGATLTDTQYF. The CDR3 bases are TGTGCCAGCAGCTTAGGGGGGGGAGCGACCCTCACAGATACGCAGTATTTT.

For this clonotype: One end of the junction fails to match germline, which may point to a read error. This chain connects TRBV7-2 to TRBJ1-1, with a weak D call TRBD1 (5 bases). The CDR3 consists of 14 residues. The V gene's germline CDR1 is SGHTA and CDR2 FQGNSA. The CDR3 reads CVSSFGRGTTEAFF. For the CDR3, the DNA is TGTGTCAGCAGCTTCGGTAGGGGTACCACTGAAGCTTTCTTT.

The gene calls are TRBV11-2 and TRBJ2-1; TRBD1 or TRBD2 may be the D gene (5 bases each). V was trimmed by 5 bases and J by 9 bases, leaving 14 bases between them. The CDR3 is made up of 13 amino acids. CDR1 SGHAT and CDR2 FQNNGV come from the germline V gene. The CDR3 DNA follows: TGTGCCAGCAGCCCCCCCGAGGGGACTGAGCAGTTCTTC. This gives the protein CASSPPEGTEQFF. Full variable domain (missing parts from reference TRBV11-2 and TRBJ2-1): EAGVAQSPRYKIIEKRQSVAFWCNPISGHATLYWYQQILGQGPKLLIQFQNNGVVDDSQLPKDRFSAERLKGVDSTLKIQPAKLEDSAVYLCASSPPEGTEQFFGPGTRLTVL.

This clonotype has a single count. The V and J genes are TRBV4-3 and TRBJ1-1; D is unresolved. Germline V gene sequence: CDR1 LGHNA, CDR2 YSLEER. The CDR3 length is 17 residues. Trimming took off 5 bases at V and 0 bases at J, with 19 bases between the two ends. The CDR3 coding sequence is TGCGCCAGCAGCACATCCCCCACGGGATTCATGAACACTGAAGCTTTCTTT. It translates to CASSTSPTGFMNTEAFF.